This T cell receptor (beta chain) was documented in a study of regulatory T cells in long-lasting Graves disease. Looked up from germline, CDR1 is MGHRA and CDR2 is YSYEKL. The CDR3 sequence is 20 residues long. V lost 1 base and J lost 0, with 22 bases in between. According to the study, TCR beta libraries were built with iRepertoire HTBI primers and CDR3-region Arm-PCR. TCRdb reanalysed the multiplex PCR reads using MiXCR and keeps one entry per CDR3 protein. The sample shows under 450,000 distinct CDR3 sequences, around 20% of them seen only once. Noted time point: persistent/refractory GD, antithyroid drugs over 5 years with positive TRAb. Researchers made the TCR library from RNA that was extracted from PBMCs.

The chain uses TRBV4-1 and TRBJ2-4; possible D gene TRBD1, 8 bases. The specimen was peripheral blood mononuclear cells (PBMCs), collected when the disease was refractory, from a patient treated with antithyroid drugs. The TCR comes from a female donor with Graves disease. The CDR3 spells CASSQGPTGGETLAKNIQYF. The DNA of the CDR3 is TGCGCCAGCAGCCAAGGCCCTACAGGGGGGGAGACTCTAGCCAAAAACATTCAGTACTTC.